Sequencing of this T cell receptor beta chain was carried out in a study of blood T cell repertoires in COVID-19. Repertoires were generated with immunoSEQ multiplex PCR, while TCRdb's copy carries only in-frame clones and drops some. Of about 50,000 clones in the sample, roughly 91% were seen once. This clone was seen a handful of times. The receptor was derived from a man aged 50 or older with active COVID-19. The specimen was peripheral blood.

For the CDR3, the DNA is TGCGCCAGCAGCCAACGATGGCAGGGCTATGGCTACACCTTC. Protein sequence: CASSQRWQGYGYTF. The J gene is TRBJ1-2, the V gene TRBV4-1; possibly TRBD1 for D (5 bases). This CDR3 spans 14 amino acids. Trimming pared 2 bases from V and 4 bases from J, leaving 11 bases between. The germline V gene has CDR1 MGHRA and CDR2 YSYEKL.